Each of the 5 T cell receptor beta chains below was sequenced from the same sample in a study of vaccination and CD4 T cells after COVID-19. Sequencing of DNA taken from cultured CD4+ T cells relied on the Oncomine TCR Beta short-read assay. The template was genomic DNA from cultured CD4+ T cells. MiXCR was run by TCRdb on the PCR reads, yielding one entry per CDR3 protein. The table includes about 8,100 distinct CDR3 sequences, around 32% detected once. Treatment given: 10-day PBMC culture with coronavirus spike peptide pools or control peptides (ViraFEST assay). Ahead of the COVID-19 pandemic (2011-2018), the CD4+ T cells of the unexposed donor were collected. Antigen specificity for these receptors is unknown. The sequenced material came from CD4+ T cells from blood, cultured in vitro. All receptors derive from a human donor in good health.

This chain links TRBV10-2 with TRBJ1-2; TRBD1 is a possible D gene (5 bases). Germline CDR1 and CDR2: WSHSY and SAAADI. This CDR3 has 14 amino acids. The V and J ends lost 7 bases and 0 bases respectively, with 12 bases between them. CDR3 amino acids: CASTPGGPNYGYTF. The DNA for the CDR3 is TGCGCCAGCACCCCGGGGGGACCTAACTATGGCTACACCTTC.

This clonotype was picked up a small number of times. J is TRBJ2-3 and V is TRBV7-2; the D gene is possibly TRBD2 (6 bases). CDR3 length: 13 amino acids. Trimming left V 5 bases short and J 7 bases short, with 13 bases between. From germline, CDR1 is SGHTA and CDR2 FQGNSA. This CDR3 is CASSPGGVNTQYF. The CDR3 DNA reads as TGTGCCAGCAGCCCCGGGGGTGTGAATACGCAGTATTTT.

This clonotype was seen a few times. The DNA of the CDR3 is TGTGCCAGTAGTATACGGGGCGCGAGGGAAGCTTTCTTT. This sequence encodes CASSIRGAREAFF. The chain joins TRBV19 to TRBJ1-1; D is perhaps TRBD1 (5 bases). The ends were cut back, 2 bases at V and 8 bases at J, with 12 bases in the middle. The germline V gene encodes CDR1 LNHDA and CDR2 SQIVND (reference sequence). This CDR3 has 13 amino acids.

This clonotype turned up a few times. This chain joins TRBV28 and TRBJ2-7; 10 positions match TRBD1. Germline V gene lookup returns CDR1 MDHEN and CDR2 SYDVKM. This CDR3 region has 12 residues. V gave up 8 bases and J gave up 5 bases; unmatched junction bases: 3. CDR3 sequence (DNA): TGTGCCAGCGGGACAGGGGCTGACGAGCAGTACTTC. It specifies CASGTGADEQYF.

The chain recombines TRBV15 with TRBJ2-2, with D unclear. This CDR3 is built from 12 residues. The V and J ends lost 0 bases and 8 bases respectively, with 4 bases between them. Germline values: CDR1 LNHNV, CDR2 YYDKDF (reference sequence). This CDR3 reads CATSRDWGELFF. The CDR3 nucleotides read TGTGCCACCAGCAGAGATTGGGGGGAGCTGTTTTTT.